This T cell receptor (beta chain) originates from a study of blood T cell repertoires in COVID-19. In the study overall: Acute and convalescent COVID-19 samples came from the United States, Italy and Spain.

V dropped 6 bases and J dropped 4 bases, with 12 bases sitting between them. This CDR3 region has 14 residues. The V gene's germline CDR1 is SNHLY and CDR2 FYNNEI. Cohort 3 donors were reported recovered after two negative PCRs, clearance, or symptom resolution. TCRdb's copy holds only in-frame clones and misses some; the assay was immunoSEQ multiplex PCR. Of 190,000 or so clones listed, about 84% are singletons. This rearrangement joins TRBV2 to TRBJ2-2; tentative D call: TRBD1 (6 bases). Sequencing was done on a sample of PBMCs or T cells enriched from blood (not recorded which). This sequence was found in a woman in her 30s who had recovered from COVID-19. The CDR3 DNA is TGTGCCAGCAGGCCAACAGGGAGCACCGGGGAGCTGTTTTTT. This translates into CASRPTGSTGELFF.